Shown below are 32 T cell receptor beta chains from a single sample sequenced in a study of identical twins' blood T cells. TCRdb analysed the 5' RACE reads with MiXCR anew, one entry per CDR3 protein. This repertoire shows fewer than 450,000 distinct CDR3 sequences, 28% found once; its top ten account for about 6%. The sequenced sample consisted of PBMCs. All receptors come from a woman between 18 and 55 years old in good health.

The chain combines TRBV7-9 with TRBJ2-5; D not certain. This CDR3 has 15 amino acids. Germline CDR1 and CDR2: SEHNR and FQNEAQ (reference sequence). Deletions cut 5 bases from V and 1 base from J, with 14 bases between. DNA for the CDR3: TGTGCCAGCAGCCCTCCCCAATTGACCCAAGAGACCCAGTACTTC. It is translated as CASSPPQLTQETQYF.

This clonotype showed up just a few times. The CDR3 DNA follows: TGTGCCAGCAGCGGACCGCCTTTGGGAGACAATGAGCAGTTCTTC. Its translation: CASSGPPLGDNEQFF. The chain carries TRBV9 and TRBJ2-1; D might be TRBD2 (5 bases). Germline V gene sequence: CDR1 SGDLS, CDR2 YYNGEE. Trimming pared 3 bases from V and 5 bases from J, leaving 15 bases between. This CDR3 has 15 amino acids.

This chain links TRBV20-1 with TRBJ1-5; D not certain. Germline V CDR1 and CDR2: DFQATT, SNEGSKA (reference sequence). V was cut by 1 base and J by 2 bases, with 12 bases left in between. CDR3 size: 15 residues. In nucleotides, the CDR3 is TGCAGTGCTAGAGGAGCCGAAAGTGGCAATCAGCCCCAGCATTTT. Protein: CSARGAESGNQPQHF.

Concerning this clonotype itself: One junction end does not reproduce the germline sequence, and a read error may be involved. This chain connects TRBV10-3 to TRBJ2-1; tentatively, D is TRBD1 (6 bases). This CDR3 is built from 11 residues. Germline-derived CDR1 and CDR2 are ENHRY and SYGVKD. The CDR3 reads CAIRGHNEQFF. The DNA of the CDR3 is TGCGCCATCAGGGGCCACAATGAGCAGTTCTTC.

This clonotype showed up just a few times. This rearrangement joins TRBV19 to TRBJ2-3; 9 nucleotides agree with TRBD2. Germline V CDR1 and CDR2: LNHDA, SQIVND (reference sequence). V shed 10 bases, J shed 10 bases, and the junction held 24 bases outside the gene matches. The CDR3 extends over 17 amino acids. Here the CDR3 DNA reads TGTGCCACCGGACTAGCGCAAAGATCACTCAGGGAAGGAGCGCAGTATTTT. Translated: CATGLAQRSLREGAQYF.

The rearrangement joins TRBV6-2 or TRBV6-3 to TRBJ1-1; no clear D gene. Per the germline V gene, CDR1 is MNHEY and CDR2 is SVGEGT. The CDR3 consists of 13 residues. Between the trimmed V and J ends, which lost 8 bases and 3 bases, there was a span of 13 bases. CDR3 residues: CASERMEDTEAFF. The CDR3 DNA reads as TGTGCCAGCGAACGAATGGAGGACACTGAAGCTTTCTTT.

There are a few counts of this clonotype. V usage is TRBV7-2 and J usage is TRBJ1-6; D remains ambiguous. Germline CDR1 is SGHTA and CDR2 is FQGNSA. The V gene lost 5 bases and the J gene lost 6 bases, with 11 bases spanning the gap. The CDR3 loop spans 14 amino acids. The CDR3 DNA sequence: TGTGCCAGCAGCCCCGGCCAGCGTAATTCACCCCTCCACTTT. Amino acids: CASSPGQRNSPLHF.

This clonotype was observed a handful of times. The V call is TRBV4-1, the J call TRBJ2-7; the match to TRBD1 covers 8 bases. Germline values: CDR1 MGHRA, CDR2 YSYEKL. This CDR3 is 15 amino acids long. J lost 2 bases, V lost 4 bases, and 7 bases had no gene match. The CDR3 nucleotides read TGCGCCAGCAGCCTTTCGACAGGGGAGACCTACGAGCAGTACTTC. Its protein product is CASSLSTGETYEQYF.

This chain connects TRBV2 to TRBJ2-4; D remains ambiguous. This CDR3 has 16 residues. Trimming left V 2 bases short and J 6 bases short, with 17 bases between. Germline loops: CDR1 SNHLY, CDR2 FYNNEI. This chain's CDR3 is CASSEYGPETLNIQYF. The DNA for the CDR3 is TGTGCCAGCAGTGAATACGGTCCAGAGACTTTAAACATTCAGTACTTC.

The J gene is TRBJ1-5, the V gene TRBV10-3; no definite D call. The ends were cut back, 3 bases at V and 5 bases at J, with 8 bases in the middle. The CDR3 consists of 13 residues. The germline gives CDR1 ENHRY, CDR2 SYGVKD. The CDR3 is CAISDHSYQPQHF. In DNA, the CDR3 is TGTGCCATCAGTGACCATTCTTATCAGCCCCAGCATTTT.

About this clonotype itself: Relative to the germline gene, one junction end is altered; a read error may explain this. This sequence joins TRBV5-6 and TRBJ1-6, with D uncertain. Per the germline V gene, CDR1 is SGHDT and CDR2 is YYEEEE. This CDR3 is 15 amino acids long. The DNA of the CDR3 is TGTGCCAGCACCTTGGTGGATAGGAAGAATTCACCCCTCCACTTT. Translated: CASTLVDRKNSPLHF.

This clonotype was found many times. The J gene is TRBJ1-1, the V gene TRBV9; the D is unclear. This CDR3 is 13 amino acids long. Germline V gene sequence: CDR1 SGDLS, CDR2 YYNGEE. V shed 0 bases and J shed 2 bases, with 5 bases lying between them. CDR3 loop: CASSVVVNTEAFF. The CDR3, as DNA: TGTGCCAGCAGCGTAGTTGTAAACACTGAAGCTTTCTTT.

The rearrangement links TRBV4-1 to TRBJ1-2; TRBD1 matches at 7 bases. V shed 4 bases, J shed 3 bases, and the junction held 8 bases outside the gene matches. Germline values: CDR1 MGHRA, CDR2 YSYEKL. The CDR3 runs to 15 residues. The CDR3 sequence: CASSPDRAFDYGYTF. CDR3 nucleotide sequence: TGCGCCAGCAGCCCAGACAGGGCTTTCGACTATGGCTACACCTTC.

The rearrangement links TRBV14 to TRBJ2-7; D may be TRBD2 (5 bases). CDR1 is SGHDN, CDR2 FVKESK, per germline. CDR3 length: 15 amino acids. Trimming shortened V by 0 bases and J by 4 bases, and 13 bases separated the two germline ends. The CDR3 sequence is CASSQEQRTLYEQYF. DNA for the CDR3: TGTGCCAGCAGCCAAGAGCAGAGGACTTTATACGAGCAGTACTTC.

The V and J genes are TRBV6-1 and TRBJ2-1; 9 bases match TRBD2. J lost 1 base, V lost 9 bases, and 13 bases had no gene match. The CDR3 covers 17 residues. Germline V gene sequence: CDR1 MNHNS, CDR2 SASEGT. Here the CDR3 DNA reads TGTGCCAGTATAGCGGGAGTGAACGCTGGATCCTACAATGAGCAGTTCTTC. Residues: CASIAGVNAGSYNEQFF.

The chain employs TRBV7-6 and TRBJ2-3; D tentatively reads TRBD1 or TRBD2 (5 bases each). The CDR3 has 14 residues. V lost 10 bases and J lost 0, with 14 bases in between. CDR1 is SGHVS, CDR2 FNYEAQ, per germline. Here the CDR3 reads CATASWGSTDTQYF. The CDR3 bases are TGTGCCACCGCGAGTTGGGGGAGCACAGATACGCAGTATTTT. Looking up the rest from reference TRBV7-6 and TRBJ2-3 gives the full variable domain: GAGVSQSPRYKVTKRGQDVALRCDPISGHVSLYWYRQALGQGPEFLTYFNYEAQQDKSGLPNDRFSAERPEGSISTLTIQRTEQRDSAMYRCATASWGSTDTQYFGPGTRLTVL.

The chain is built from TRBV11-2 and TRBJ1-5; weak D call: TRBD1 (6 bases). Trimming left V 1 base short and J 7 bases short, with 14 bases between. This CDR3 is 15 amino acids long. Germline-derived CDR1 and CDR2 are SGHAT and FQNNGV. The CDR3 spells CASSLVFRGRQPQHF. DNA for the CDR3: TGTGCCAGCAGCTTAGTGTTCAGGGGCAGGCAGCCCCAGCATTTT.

V and J are TRBV4-3 and TRBJ1-3, with a possible D match to TRBD1 (5 bases). The CDR3 sequence is 16 residues long. The V and J ends lost 1 base and 8 bases respectively, with 18 bases between them. CDR1 is LGHNA, CDR2 YSLEER, per germline. DNA for the CDR3: TGCGCCAGCAGCCAAGGCCGGACAACATCGAAACACACCATATATTTT. It encodes CASSQGRTTSKHTIYF.

This clonotype was counted a few times. This sequence joins TRBV28 and TRBJ2-5, with TRBD1 as a possible D gene (6 bases). Germline assignment: CDR1 MDHEN and CDR2 SYDVKM. V was trimmed by 2 bases and J by 3 bases, leaving 10 bases between them. The CDR3 covers 14 residues. The CDR3: CASSLPTGEETQYF. CDR3 sequence (DNA): TGTGCCAGCAGTTTACCGACAGGCGAAGAGACCCAGTACTTC.

The chain combines TRBV11-2 with TRBJ2-5; 7 nucleotides agree with TRBD1. This CDR3 spans 16 amino acids. J was trimmed by 3 bases and V by 2 bases; bases with no gene match: 9. Germline V gives CDR1 SGHAT, CDR2 FQNNGV. CDR3 protein: CASSLLGGFSEETQYF. In DNA form, the CDR3 reads TGTGCCAGCAGCTTATTAGGGGGCTTTTCGGAAGAGACCCAGTACTTC.

Remarks on this clonotype: A read error may explain this, as a much larger clone is one base away. The chain combines TRBV2 with TRBJ1-1; no reliable D call. Trimming removed 8 bases at V and 1 base at J, with 5 bases between. This CDR3 spans 11 amino acids. Germline loops: CDR1 SNHLY, CDR2 FYNNEI. The CDR3 region has the DNA TGTGCCAGCCTTAAGAACACTGAAGCTTTCTTT. Translated: CASLKNTEAFF.

This clonotype appeared a few times. This chain joins TRBV4-3 and TRBJ2-1; D may be TRBD2 (6 bases). Germline V gene lookup returns CDR1 LGHNA and CDR2 YSLEER. Trimming took off 0 bases at V and 3 bases at J, with 12 bases between the two ends. The CDR3 has 16 residues. CDR3 loop: CASSQDRRGYYNEQFF. CDR3 in DNA: TGCGCCAGCAGCCAAGATCGGAGGGGCTACTACAATGAGCAGTTCTTC.

The chain combines TRBV20-1 with TRBJ2-7; D unresolved. V was cut by 4 bases and J by 6 bases, with 19 bases left in between. The germline CDR1 and CDR2 sequences are DFQATT and SNEGSKA (reference sequence). The CDR3 runs 14 residues. CDR3 sequence reads: CSAILGKEKAEQYF. For the CDR3, the DNA is TGCAGTGCTATCCTGGGGAAGGAGAAGGCCGAGCAGTACTTC.

V and J are TRBV7-2 and TRBJ1-2, with 9 bases matching TRBD1. Germline lookup yields CDR1 SGHTA and CDR2 FQGNSA. The V and J ends lost 4 bases and 4 bases, in that order; junction bases with no gene match: 16. There are 18 residues in the CDR3. The CDR3 loop is CASSSRTYGQGWFYGYTF. As DNA, the CDR3 is TGTGCCAGCAGCTCCCGAACCTATGGACAGGGGTGGTTCTATGGCTACACCTTC.

The genes are TRBV29-1 and TRBJ1-4; a possible D gene is TRBD1 (5 bases). Germline CDR1 reads SQVTM; CDR2 reads ANQGSEA. The CDR3 extends over 13 amino acids. With 5 bases removed from V and 7 bases from J, the gap between germline ends came to 14 bases. This CDR3 reads CSVQGVGSEKLFF. In DNA, the CDR3 is TGCAGCGTTCAGGGTGTCGGGAGTGAAAAACTGTTTTTT.

This clonotype has a handful of counts. One junction end does not reproduce the germline sequence, and a read error may be involved. J is TRBJ2-1 and V is TRBV6-2 or TRBV6-3; weak D call: TRBD2 (6 bases). This CDR3 contains 16 residues. Germline loops: CDR1 MNHEY, CDR2 SVGEGT. The CDR3 DNA sequence: TGTGCCTGCAGTTACCCTAAGGGAGGACCCTACAATGAGCAGTTCTTC. This codes for CACSYPKGGPYNEQFF.

As to this clonotype: Possible read error: a much larger clone is one base away. J is TRBJ2-7 and V is TRBV20-1; the D gene is possibly TRBD2 (6 bases). Germline V gives CDR1 DFQATT, CDR2 SNEGSKA (reference sequence). The CDR3 loop spans 15 amino acids. CDR3 DNA sequence: TGCAGTGTTAGAGACTGGAGTAGCGGCTCTTACGAGCAGTACTTC. Translated: CSVRDWSSGSYEQYF.

As regards this clonotype: A much larger clone lies a single base off, so this may be a read error. The CDR3 DNA is TGTGCCACCAGTGGACTAGCGGGGTACAATGAGCAGTTCTTC. Its protein is CATSGLAGYNEQFF. The V gene is TRBV28, the J gene TRBJ2-1; 12 bases align to TRBD2. This CDR3 has 14 amino acids. Germline V gene lookup returns CDR1 MDHEN and CDR2 SYDVKM.

This clonotype was counted a few times. V gene TRBV6-5 combines with J gene TRBJ1-1; TRBD1 matches 8 bases. The CDR3 contains 14 residues. Germline values: CDR1 MNHEY, CDR2 SVGAGI. With 9 bases clipped from V and 4 bases from J, the junction kept 10 bases outside the gene matches. This chain's CDR3 is CASYRGGSVTEAFF. The CDR3 DNA is TGTGCCAGTTACAGGGGGGGAAGTGTCACTGAAGCTTTCTTT.

This clonotype was recorded many times. V usage is TRBV18 and J usage is TRBJ1-1, with a tentative D call TRBD1 (5 bases). Germline CDR1 KGHSH, CDR2 LQKENI. CDR3 length: 13 amino acids. The germline V and J ends were trimmed by 6 bases and 5 bases, with 13 bases remaining between them. The CDR3 loop is CASSQGEETEAFF. CDR3 in DNA: TGTGCCAGCTCCCAGGGAGAGGAGACTGAAGCTTTCTTT. Based on the CDR3 plus reference TRBV18 and TRBJ1-1, the full variable domain is NAGVMQNPRHLVRRRGQEARLRCSPMKGHSHVYWYRQLPEEGLKFMVYLQKENIIDESGMPKERFSAEFPKEGPSILRIQQVVRGDSAAYFCASSQGEETEAFFGQGTRLTVV.

The count of this clonotype is one. This chain uses TRBV20-1 with TRBJ1-5; D call uncertain. V was trimmed by 8 bases and J by 7 bases, leaving 18 bases between them. From germline, CDR1 is DFQATT and CDR2 SNEGSKA (reference sequence). The CDR3 spans 13 residues. The CDR3: CSTTTGSGQPQHF. Here the CDR3 DNA reads TGCAGTACAACAACGGGATCAGGACAGCCCCAGCATTTT.

This sequence joins TRBV30 and TRBJ2-7; D unclear. Deletions cut 5 bases from V and 2 bases from J, with 10 bases between. CDR1 is GTSNPN and CDR2 is SVGIG in the germline V gene (reference sequence). The CDR3 covers 12 residues. CDR3 amino acids: CAWGDLPYEQYF. The CDR3 nucleotides read TGTGCCTGGGGCGACTTGCCCTACGAGCAGTACTTC.